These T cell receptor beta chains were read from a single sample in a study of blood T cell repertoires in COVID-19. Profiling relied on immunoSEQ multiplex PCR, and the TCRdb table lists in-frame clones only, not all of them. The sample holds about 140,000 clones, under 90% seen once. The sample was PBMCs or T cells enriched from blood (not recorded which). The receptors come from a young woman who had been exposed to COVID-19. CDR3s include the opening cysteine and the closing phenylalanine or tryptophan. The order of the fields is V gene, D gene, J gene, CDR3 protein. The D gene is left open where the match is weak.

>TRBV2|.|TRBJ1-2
CASSSMGLDGYTF
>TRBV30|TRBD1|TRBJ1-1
CAWSVGTGLTEAFF
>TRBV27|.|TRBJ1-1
CASSLLGAGQNTEAFF
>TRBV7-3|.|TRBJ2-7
CASSLFAGSYEQYF
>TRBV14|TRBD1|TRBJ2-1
CASSQDREQFF
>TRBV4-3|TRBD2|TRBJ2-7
CASSHGTSGHYEQYF
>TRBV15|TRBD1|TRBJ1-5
CATSSGDRGNQPQHF
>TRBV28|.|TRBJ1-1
CASSLAEQGSPEAFF
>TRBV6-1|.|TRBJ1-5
CASRQGNQPQHF
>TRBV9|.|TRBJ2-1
CASSVGRERALGEQFF
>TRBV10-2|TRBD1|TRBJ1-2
CASRLTGGENYGYTF
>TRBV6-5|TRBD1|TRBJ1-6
CASSLDRRAPLHF
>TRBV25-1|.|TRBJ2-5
CASSVGSQETQYF
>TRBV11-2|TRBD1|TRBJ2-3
CASRLRLLGTGARDTQYF
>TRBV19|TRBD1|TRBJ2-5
CASSITSGQGLEETQYF
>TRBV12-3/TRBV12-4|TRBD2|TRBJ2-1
CASAGRDGEQFF
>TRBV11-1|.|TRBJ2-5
CASSPRRTRGETQYF
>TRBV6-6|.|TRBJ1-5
CASSYGTYLSRQPQHF
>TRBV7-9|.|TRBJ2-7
CASSLFQGIEQYF
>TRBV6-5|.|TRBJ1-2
CASRWGQGSNYGYTF
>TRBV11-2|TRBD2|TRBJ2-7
CASSMTSPAGGNEQYF